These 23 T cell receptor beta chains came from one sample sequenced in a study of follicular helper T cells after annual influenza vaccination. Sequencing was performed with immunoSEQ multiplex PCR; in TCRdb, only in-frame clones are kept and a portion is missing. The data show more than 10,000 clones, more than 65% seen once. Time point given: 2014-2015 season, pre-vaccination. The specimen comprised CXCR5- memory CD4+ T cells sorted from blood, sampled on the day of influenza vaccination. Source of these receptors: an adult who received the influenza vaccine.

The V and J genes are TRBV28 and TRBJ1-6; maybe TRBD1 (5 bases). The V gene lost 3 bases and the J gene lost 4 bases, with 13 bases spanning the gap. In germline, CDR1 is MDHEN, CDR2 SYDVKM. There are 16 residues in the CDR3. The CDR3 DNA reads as TGTGCCAGCAGTTTTGGGGAGGGGAGTTATAATTCACCCCTCCACTTT. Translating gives CASSFGEGSYNSPLHF.

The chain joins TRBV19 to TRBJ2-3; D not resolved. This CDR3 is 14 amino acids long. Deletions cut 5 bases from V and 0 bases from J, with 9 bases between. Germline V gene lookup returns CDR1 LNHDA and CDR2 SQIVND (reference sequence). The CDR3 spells CASSWQASTDTQYF. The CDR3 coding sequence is TGTGCCAGTAGTTGGCAGGCTAGCACAGATACGCAGTATTTT.

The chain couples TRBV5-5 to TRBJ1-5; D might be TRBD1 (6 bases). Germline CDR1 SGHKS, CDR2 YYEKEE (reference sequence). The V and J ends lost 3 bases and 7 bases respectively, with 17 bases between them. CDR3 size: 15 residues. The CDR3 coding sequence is TGTGCCAGCAGCTGGGGGACCCCGGGGGCCCAGCCCCAGCATTTT. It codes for CASSWGTPGAQPQHF. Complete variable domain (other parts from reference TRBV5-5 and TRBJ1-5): DAGVTQSPTHLIKTRGQQVTLRCSPISGHKSVSWYQQVLGQGPQFIFQYYEKEERGRGNFPDRFSARQFPNYSSELNVNALLLGDSALYLCASSWGTPGAQPQHFGDGTRLSIL.

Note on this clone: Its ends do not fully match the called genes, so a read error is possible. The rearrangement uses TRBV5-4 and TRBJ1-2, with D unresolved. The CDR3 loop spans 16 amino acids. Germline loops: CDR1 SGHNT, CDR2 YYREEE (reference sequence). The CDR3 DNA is TGTGCCAGCCGCTTAAACATACCAGGAAAGACCTATGGCTACACCTTC. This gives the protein CASRLNIPGKTYGYTF.

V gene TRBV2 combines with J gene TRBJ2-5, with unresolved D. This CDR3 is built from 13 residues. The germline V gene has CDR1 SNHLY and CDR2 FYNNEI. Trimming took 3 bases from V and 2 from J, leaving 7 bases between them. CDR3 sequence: CASSDRPQETQYF. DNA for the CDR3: TGTGCCAGCAGTGACAGGCCACAAGAGACCCAGTACTTC.

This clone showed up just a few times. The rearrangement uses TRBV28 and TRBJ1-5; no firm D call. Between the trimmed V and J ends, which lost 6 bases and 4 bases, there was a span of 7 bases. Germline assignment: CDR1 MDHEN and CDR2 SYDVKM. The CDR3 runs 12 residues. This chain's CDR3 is CASRSGNQPQHF. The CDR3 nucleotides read TGTGCCAGCAGAAGCGGAAATCAGCCCCAGCATTTT.

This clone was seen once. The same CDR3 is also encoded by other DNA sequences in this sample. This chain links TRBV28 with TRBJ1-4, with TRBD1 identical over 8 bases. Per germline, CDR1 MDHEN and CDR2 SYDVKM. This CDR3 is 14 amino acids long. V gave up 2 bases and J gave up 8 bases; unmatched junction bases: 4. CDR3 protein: CASSLDRGREKLFF. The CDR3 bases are TGTGCCAGCAGTTTAGACAGGGGCAGAGAAAAACTGTTTTTT.

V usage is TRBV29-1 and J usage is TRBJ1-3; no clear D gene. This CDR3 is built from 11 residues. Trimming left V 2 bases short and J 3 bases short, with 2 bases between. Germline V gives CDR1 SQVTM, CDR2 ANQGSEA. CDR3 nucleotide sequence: TGCAGCGTTGAATATGGAAACACCATATATTTT. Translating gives CSVEYGNTIYF.

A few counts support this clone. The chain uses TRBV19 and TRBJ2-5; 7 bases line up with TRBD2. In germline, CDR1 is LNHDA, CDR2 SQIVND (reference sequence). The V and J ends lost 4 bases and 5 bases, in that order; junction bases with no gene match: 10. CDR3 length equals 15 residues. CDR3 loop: CASSTSSGWGETQYF. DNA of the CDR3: TGTGCCAGTAGTACCTCTAGCGGCTGGGGCGAGACCCAGTACTTC.

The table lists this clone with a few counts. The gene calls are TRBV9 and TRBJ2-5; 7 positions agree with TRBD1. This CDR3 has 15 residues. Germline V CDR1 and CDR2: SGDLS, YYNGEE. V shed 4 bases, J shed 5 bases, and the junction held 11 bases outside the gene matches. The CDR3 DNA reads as TGTGCCAGCAGCCTCTCGACAGGGCAGTTGGAGACCCAGTACTTC. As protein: CASSLSTGQLETQYF.

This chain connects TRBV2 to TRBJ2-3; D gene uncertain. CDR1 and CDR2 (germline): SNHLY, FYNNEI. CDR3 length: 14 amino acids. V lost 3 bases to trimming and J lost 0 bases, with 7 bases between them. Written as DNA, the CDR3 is TGTGCCAGCAGTGAGAACTACAGCACAGATACGCAGTATTTT. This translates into CASSENYSTDTQYF.

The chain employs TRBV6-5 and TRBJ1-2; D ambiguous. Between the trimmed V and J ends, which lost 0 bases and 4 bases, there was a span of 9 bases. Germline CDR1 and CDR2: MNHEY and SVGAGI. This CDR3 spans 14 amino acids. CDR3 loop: CASSYSSTFYGYTF. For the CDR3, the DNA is TGTGCCAGCAGTTACTCAAGCACCTTCTATGGCTACACCTTC.

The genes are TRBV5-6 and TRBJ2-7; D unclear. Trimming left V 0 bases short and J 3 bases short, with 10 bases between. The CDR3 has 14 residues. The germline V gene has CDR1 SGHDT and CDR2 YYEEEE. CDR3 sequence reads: CASSLVKANYEQYF. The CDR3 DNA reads TGTGCCAGCAGCTTGGTGAAAGCCAACTACGAGCAGTACTTC.

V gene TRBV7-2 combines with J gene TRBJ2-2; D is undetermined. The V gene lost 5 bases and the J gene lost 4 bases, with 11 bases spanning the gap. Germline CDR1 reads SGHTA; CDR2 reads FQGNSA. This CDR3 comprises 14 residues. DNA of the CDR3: TGTGCCAGCAGCCCGATGGGGATCACCGGGGAGCTGTTTTTT. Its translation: CASSPMGITGELFF.

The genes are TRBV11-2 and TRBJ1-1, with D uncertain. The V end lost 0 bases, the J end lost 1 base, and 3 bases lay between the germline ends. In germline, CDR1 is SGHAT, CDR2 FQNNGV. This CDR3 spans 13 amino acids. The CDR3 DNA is TGTGCCAGCAGCTTAGATCAGAACACTGAAGCTTTCTTT. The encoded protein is CASSLDQNTEAFF.

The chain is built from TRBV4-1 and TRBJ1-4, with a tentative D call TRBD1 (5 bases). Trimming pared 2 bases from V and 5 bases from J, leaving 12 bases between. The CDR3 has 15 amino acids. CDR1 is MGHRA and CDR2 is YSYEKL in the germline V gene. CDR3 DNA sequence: TGCGCCAGCAGCCAAACCGGGACTGGGAATGAAAAACTGTTTTTT. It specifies CASSQTGTGNEKLFF.

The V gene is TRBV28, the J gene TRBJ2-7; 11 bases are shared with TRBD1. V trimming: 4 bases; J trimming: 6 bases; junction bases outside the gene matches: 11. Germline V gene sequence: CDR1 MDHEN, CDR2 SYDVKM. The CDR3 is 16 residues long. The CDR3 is CASSSTGTGGQSEQYF. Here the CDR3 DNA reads TGTGCCAGCAGTTCAACCGGGACAGGGGGTCAGTCCGAGCAGTACTTC. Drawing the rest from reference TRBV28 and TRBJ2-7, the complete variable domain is DVKVTQSSRYLVKRTGEKVFLECVQDMDHENMFWYRQDPGLGLRLIYFSYDVKMKEKGDIPEGYSVSREKKERFSLILESASTNQTSMYLCASSSTGTGGQSEQYFGPGTRLTVT.

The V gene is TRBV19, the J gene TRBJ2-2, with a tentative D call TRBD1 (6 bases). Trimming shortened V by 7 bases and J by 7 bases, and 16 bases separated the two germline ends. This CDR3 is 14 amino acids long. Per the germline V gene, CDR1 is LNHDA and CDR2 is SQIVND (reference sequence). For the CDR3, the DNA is TGTGCCAGTACTCCCTTGCACAGGGACGGGGAGCTGTTTTTT. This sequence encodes CASTPLHRDGELFF. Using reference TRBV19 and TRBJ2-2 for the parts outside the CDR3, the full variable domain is DGGITQSPKYLFRKEGQNVTLSCEQNLNHDAMYWYRQDPGQGLRLIYYSQIVNDFQKGDIAEGYSVSREKKESFPLTVTSAQKNPTAFYLCASTPLHRDGELFFGEGSRLTVL.

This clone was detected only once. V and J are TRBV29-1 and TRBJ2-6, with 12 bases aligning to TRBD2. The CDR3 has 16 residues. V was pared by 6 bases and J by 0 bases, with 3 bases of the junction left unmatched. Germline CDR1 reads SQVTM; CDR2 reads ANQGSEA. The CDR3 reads CSVRLAGVSGANVLTF. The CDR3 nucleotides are TGCAGCGTCCGACTAGCGGGGGTCTCTGGGGCCAACGTCCTGACTTTC.

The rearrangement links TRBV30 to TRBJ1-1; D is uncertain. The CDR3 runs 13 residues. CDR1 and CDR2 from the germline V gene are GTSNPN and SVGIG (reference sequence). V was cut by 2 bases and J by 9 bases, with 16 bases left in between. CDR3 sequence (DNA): TGTGCCTGGAGTCCCAAGGGTGGCGGGAAAGCTTTCTTT. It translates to CAWSPKGGGKAFF.

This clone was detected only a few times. The CDR3 protein is CASSFASRPTGELFF. For the CDR3, the DNA is TGTGCCAGCAGCTTCGCTTCCCGTCCCACCGGGGAGCTGTTTTTT. The genes are TRBV7-2 and TRBJ2-2; D gene ambiguous. Germline V gene data show CDR1 as SGHTA and CDR2 as FQGNSA. Deletions cut 3 bases from V and 4 bases from J, with 12 bases between. There are 15 residues in the CDR3.

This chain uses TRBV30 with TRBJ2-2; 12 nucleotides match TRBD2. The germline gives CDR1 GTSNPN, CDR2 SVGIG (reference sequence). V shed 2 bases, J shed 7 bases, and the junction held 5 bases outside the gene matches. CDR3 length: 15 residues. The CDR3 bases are TGTGCCTGGAGTATTCCTAGCGGGAGGGTCGGGGAGCTGTTTTTT. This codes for CAWSIPSGRVGELFF.

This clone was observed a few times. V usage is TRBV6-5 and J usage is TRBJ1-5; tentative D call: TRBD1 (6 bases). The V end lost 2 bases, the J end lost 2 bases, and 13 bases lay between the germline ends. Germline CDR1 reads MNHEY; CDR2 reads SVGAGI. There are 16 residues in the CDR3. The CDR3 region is CASSYRDTLGNQPQHF. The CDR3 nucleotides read TGTGCCAGCAGTTACCGGGACACGCTTGGCAATCAGCCCCAGCATTTT.